This T cell receptor (beta chain) was identified during a study of CD8+CD57+ T cells in acquired aplastic anemia. In germline, CDR1 is SGDLS, CDR2 YYNGEE. There are 13 residues in the CDR3. The germline V and J ends were trimmed by 0 bases and 1 base, with 4 bases remaining between them. Genomic DNA served as template for TCR beta VDJ and CDR3 profiling. TCRdb analysed the reads with MiXCR anew, one entry per CDR3 protein. The profile shows about 210,000 distinct CDR3 sequences, roughly 35% of them singletons. This clonotype was counted many times. This chain joins TRBV9 and TRBJ1-1; unclear D gene. The receptor was isolated from a human donor in good health, serving as a control. Material for sequencing was sorted CD4+, CD8+, or CD8+CD57+ T cells (not recorded which) from PBMCs. CDR3 sequence: CASSVDGNTEAFF. CDR3 bases: TGTGCCAGCAGCGTAGACGGGAACACTGAAGCTTTCTTT.